These 4 T cell receptor beta chains share one sample of origin, sequenced in a study of cytomegalovirus exposure and HLA in healthy donors. The study ran its PCR with 60 Vbeta and 13 Jbeta primers. Only in-frame clones appear in the TCRdb table, and some are missing; sequencing was by immunoSEQ multiplex PCR. The sample has more than 85,000 clones; over 60% are singletons. Specimen: PBMCs. All receptors come from a woman aged 55 to 70 in good health and CMV-seropositive.

The genes are TRBV7-3 and TRBJ2-7; TRBD2 aligns across 7 bases. This CDR3 has 15 amino acids. Germline CDR1 SGHTA, CDR2 FQGTGA. V was pared by 2 bases and J by 4 bases, with 8 bases of the junction left unmatched. The CDR3 spells CASSLAPGGPYEQYF. For the CDR3, the DNA is TGTGCCAGCAGCTTAGCTCCGGGAGGCCCTTACGAGCAGTACTTC.

The chain combines TRBV27 with TRBJ2-7; TRBD2 might be the D (6 bases). Germline lookup yields CDR1 MNHEY and CDR2 SMNVEV (reference sequence). V was pared by 5 bases and J by 10 bases, with 18 bases between. The CDR3 loop spans 13 amino acids. The CDR3 region is CASSPDRDSHQYF. DNA for the CDR3: TGTGCCAGCAGTCCAGATCGGGACTCCCATCAGTACTTC.

The chain has TRBV28 and TRBJ2-5; perhaps TRBD2 as D (5 bases). TRBJ2-7 matches the DNA end more closely, so the J call is doubtful. This CDR3 is 14 amino acids long. CDR1 MDHEN and CDR2 SYDVKM come from the germline V gene. In nucleotides, the CDR3 is TGTGCCAGCAGCTCGGGGTTTGGCAGCTACGAGCAGTACTTC. The encoded protein is CASSSGFGSYEQYF.

The gene calls are TRBV27 and TRBJ2-1, with D possibly matching TRBD1 (5 bases). The V and J ends lost 5 bases and 6 bases respectively, with 14 bases between them. Germline V gene data show CDR1 as MNHEY and CDR2 as SMNVEV (reference sequence). The CDR3 is made up of 14 amino acids. CDR3 amino acids: CASSLALRGNEQFF. CDR3 DNA: TGTGCCAGCAGTCTCGCCCTTAGGGGCAATGAGCAGTTCTTC.